These 10 T cell receptor beta chains were all obtained from the same sample, sequenced in a study of blood T cell repertoires in COVID-19. Assay used: immunoSEQ multiplex PCR; TCRdb lists only in-frame clones, some missing. The sample has about 150,000 clones, roughly 90% seen once; the top ten hold 1.2%. The sample comprised PBMCs or T cells enriched from blood (not recorded which). The receptors were gathered from a young woman with acute COVID-19.

The chain has TRBV7-3 and TRBJ2-3, with 16 bases that match TRBD2. Germline values: CDR1 SGHTA, CDR2 FQGTGA. V was pared by 5 bases and J by 3 bases, with 2 bases of the junction left unmatched. CDR3 length equals 16 residues. As DNA, the CDR3 is TGTGCCAGCAGCCTGGGACTAGCGGGAGGGACAGATACGCAGTATTTT. This translates into CASSLGLAGGTDTQYF. Filled out from reference TRBV7-3 and TRBJ2-3, the complete variable domain reads GAGVSQTPSNKVTEKGKYVELRCDPISGHTALYWYRQSLGQGPEFLIYFQGTGAADDSGLPNDRFFAVRPEGSVSTLKIQRTERGDSAVYLCASSLGLAGGTDTQYFGPGTRLTVL.

As DNA, the CDR3 is TGTGCCAGCAGTGAAGATTCAGGGGGCTCCTACGAGCAGTACTTC. Encoded protein: CASSEDSGGSYEQYF. The chain combines TRBV6-1 with TRBJ2-7, with 7 positions matching TRBD1. The CDR3 is 15 amino acids. The germline gives CDR1 MNHNS, CDR2 SASEGT. With V trimmed by 1 base and J by 0 bases, 3 bases remained unmatched.

The chain is built from TRBV28 and TRBJ2-6; D unresolved. The ends were cut back, 2 bases at V and 0 bases at J, with 11 bases in the middle. The CDR3 sequence is 17 residues long. Germline V gene lookup returns CDR1 MDHEN and CDR2 SYDVKM. CDR3 amino acids: CASSLAQASSGANVLTF. The CDR3 DNA sequence: TGTGCCAGCAGTTTAGCCCAGGCGAGCTCTGGGGCCAACGTCCTGACTTTC.

The rearrangement links TRBV11-2 to TRBJ2-2, with 11 bases lining up with TRBD2. Trimming took 3 bases from V and 6 from J; bases not matched to a gene: 3. Germline V gene data show CDR1 as SGHAT and CDR2 as FQNNGV. The CDR3 loop spans 15 amino acids. This CDR3 reads CASSFTSGSAGELFF. CDR3 sequence (DNA): TGTGCCAGCAGCTTTACTAGCGGGAGCGCCGGGGAGCTGTTTTTT.

This chain links TRBV18 with TRBJ1-2, with a weak D call TRBD1 (5 bases). Germline CDR1 is KGHSH and CDR2 is LQKENI. The V gene lost 1 base and the J gene lost 6 bases, with 9 bases spanning the gap. This CDR3 region has 13 residues. In DNA, the CDR3 is TGTGCCAGCTCACCACGGACGGGGGATGGCTACACCTTC. Translation: CASSPRTGDGYTF.

V is TRBV28 and J is TRBJ2-1, with 8 bases lining up with TRBD2. J lost 1 base, V lost 5 bases, and 7 bases had no gene match. The germline V gene encodes CDR1 MDHEN and CDR2 SYDVKM. The CDR3 covers 16 residues. As DNA, the CDR3 is TGTGCCAGCAGTCCACCCGTAGCGGGGTCCTACAATGAGCAGTTCTTC. Translation gives CASSPPVAGSYNEQFF.

The chain's CDR3 is CASSSTVNTEAFF. The CDR3 DNA sequence: TGTGCCAGCAGCTCGACAGTGAACACTGAAGCTTTCTTT. The chain joins TRBV7-3 to TRBJ1-1, with TRBD1 as a possible D gene (5 bases). V shed 4 bases and J shed 0 bases, with 6 bases lying between them. This CDR3 region has 13 residues. Germline CDR1 SGHTA, CDR2 FQGTGA.

This clone has a handful of counts. CDR3 bases: TGTGCCAGCAGCCAGAGGGACAGCTATGGCTACACCTTC. Amino acids: CASSQRDSYGYTF. The gene calls are TRBV11-1 and TRBJ1-2; 7 bases are shared with TRBD1. CDR1 is SGHAT, CDR2 FQDESV, per germline (reference sequence). With V trimmed by 5 bases and J by 4 bases, 4 bases remained unmatched. This CDR3 comprises 13 residues.

The gene calls are TRBV3-1 (or the pseudogene TRBV3-2) and TRBJ2-1, with D possibly matching TRBD2 (6 bases). The CDR3 consists of 15 residues. Trimming took off 5 bases at V and 4 bases at J, with 15 bases between the two ends. Germline CDR1 is LGHDT and CDR2 is YNNKEL (reference sequence). CDR3 in amino acids: CASSRRDWGYNEQFF. The DNA of the CDR3 is TGTGCCAGCAGCAGACGGGACTGGGGTTACAATGAGCAGTTCTTC.

This sequence joins TRBV30 and TRBJ2-7; TRBD2 matches 7 bases. The CDR3 is 13 amino acids. Germline CDR1 reads GTSNPN; CDR2 reads SVGIG (reference sequence). Losses at the gene ends were 2 bases for V and 3 bases for J; bases not matched to a gene: 4. The CDR3 nucleotides are TGTGCCTGGAGTATGGGGGGGGGCTACGAGCAGTACTTC. It codes for CAWSMGGGYEQYF.